This TCR beta chain was sequenced during a study of blood T cells in healthy people across ages. Study-wide points: Reliance upon unsorted PBMCs precluded definitive naive versus antigen-experienced comparison.

The CDR3 covers 12 residues. Germline CDR1 is KGHDR and CDR2 is SFDVKD. Trimming shortened V by 5 bases and J by 6 bases, and 7 bases separated the two germline ends. Primed by a sample-barcoded 5' primer and a J-beta primer mix, a second PCR proceeded for roughly 6 to 12 cycles. TCRdb redid the calling of the 5' RACE reads with MiXCR, one entry per CDR3 protein. The sample consists of 500,000 to 700,000 distinct CDR3 sequences, roughly 30% of them appearing once. PBMCs were isolated at a quantity of at least 7 million per sample. About this clonotype itself: Its cognate antigen is unknown.

V gene TRBV24-1 combines with J gene TRBJ2-1; D unresolved. This TCR was recovered from a woman aged 80 or older in good health. Input material: blood. In DNA, the CDR3 is TGTGCCACCAGTGGCCACAGCAATGAGCAGTTCTTC. Its protein product is CATSGHSNEQFF.